The entry below describes one T cell receptor (beta chain). Its recognized antigen is unknown. Per-nucleotide qualities are absent, and no much larger clonotype sits a single base away. The sample belongs to a study of blood T cells in healthy people across ages (dated by TCRdb to the mid-2010s). Study-level background: In model experiments, template switching captured about one uniquely barcoded TCR beta cDNA molecule for every two T cells. The study measured age-related changes in TCR beta repertoire diversity using deep sequencing normalized with unique cDNA molecular identifiers. Two additional independent replicas of 1 million unique cDNA reads from the same blood draw were analyzed for two donors (one aged 18 to 30 and one aged 80 or older). Donors were grouped into four age groups: young (average about 15 years), middle-aged (over 35), aged (62) and long-lived (just over 80). The study at large found these results: As age increased, observed TCR beta diversity per million T cells dropped in a roughly linear way, and a significant reduction was already evident by age 40. A strong correlation was found between observed TCR beta diversity and the percentage of naive T cells measured by flow cytometry. Total diversity estimates from one million sequenced T cells were considered lower bounds and underestimates. The long-lived group showed more naive CD4+ T cells, fewer expanded clones and increased TCR diversity than the aged group, suggesting age selection. Because profiling used bulk unsorted PBMCs, naive and antigen-experienced compartments could not be compared conclusively. Because the CMV infection status of the donors was unknown, age-related changes in expanded clonotypes may potentially have been confounded.

The donors were 40 or so Caucasian individuals from Russia, aged about 6 to 95 years, who were systemically healthy. Each donor gave 9 to 10 milliliters of peripheral blood, collected into EDTA-treated Vacutainer tubes. PBMCs were isolated by Ficoll-Paque density-gradient centrifugation, with at least 7 million obtained per sample. Total RNA was extracted from PBMCs with Trizol reagent, with at least 6 micrograms obtained per sample. Naive CD45RAhigh/CD27high T cell percentages were measured by flow cytometry on a PBMC aliquot from every donor. Taken from the germline V gene, the CDR1 and CDR2 loops are SNHLY and FYNNEI. The CDR3 measures 14 amino acids from cysteine to phenylalanine. Only the CDR3 portion is preserved as DNA: 42 bases, with reading frame beginning at the first base. Library preparation used 5' RACE. TCRdb names Illumina HiSeq 2500 as the instrument used. A second PCR of about 6 to 11 cycles was performed with a sample-barcoded 5' primer and a J-beta primer mix. A unique molecular identifier was introduced onto each TCR beta cDNA molecule by a template-switch 5' adaptor carrying 12 random nucleotides. Each sample yielded at least 3 million CDR3-containing paired-end reads. First-strand cDNA was synthesized from all RNA with the Mint cDNA synthesis kit, primed by a TRBC-specific oligonucleotide. All cDNA was treated with uracil-DNA glycosylase and then went through a first 18-cycle PCR with the universal primers M1SS and BC2_uni_R. Processing in the source paper ran as follows. Each sample was normalized by randomly selecting 1 million high-quality reads, each carrying a distinct molecular identifier. Instead of being binned into consensus sequences, reads with shared molecular identifiers were discarded. MiTCR, with a Q25 quality threshold and the strictest error-elimination algorithm, was used for CDR3 identification, clonotype clustering and error correction. A nonparametric unseen species model with Euler transformation was used to estimate lower-bound total TCR beta diversity. TCRdb reprocessing: public reads trimmed at Q25 with fastp, clones called with MiXCR, in-frame beta chains kept. Duplicate CDR3 protein sequences are folded into a single record with the most common DNA and genes. None of the V and J calls come from the authors' own analysis; TCRdb made them. This sample lists around 820,000 distinct CDR3 sequences; roughly 25% were detected once. The top ten clones comprise under 4% of the sample.

These data were likewise used in another study, on T cells of mothers and their children. As the second paper documents: Nine systemically healthy Caucasian individuals, comprising three mothers and their six children, were included as donors. cDNA synthesis used all of the extracted RNA, with roughly 1.6 ug of RNA in each 15 ul reaction. In the second PCR, the M1S primer introduced both the sample barcodes and 2-4 random nucleotides. Each mother yielded over 10 million TCR beta CDR3 reads and each child 2.5 million to 3 million reads. Thymic selection similarly shapes TCR recombination output in related and unrelated pairs, with minor effect from inherited differences. Normalized repertoire overlap was always slightly but never significantly higher in related than unrelated mother-child pairs. With a sensitivity of about 100 clones per million clonotypes, no persistent microchimeric T cell clones were detected. In the study, deep NGS was used to compare the TCR beta repertoires of mothers and children, and features distinguishing related mother-child pairs from unrelated individuals were sought. The mean age was 40 +/- 4 years for the mothers and about 12 +/- 4 years for the children. Libraries were sequenced on Illumina HiSeq 2000 with 100+100 nt paired-end reads after adapter ligation with NEBNext reagents. Mother and child libraries were prepared a month apart and sequenced in separate runs to prevent cross-contamination. For each donor, between roughly 450,000 and 2,200,000 distinct TCR beta clonotypes were identified. Naive TCR beta clonotypes were estimated from low-frequency clonotypes matched to each donor's FACS-determined naive share, without sorting.

This sequence originates from a boy aged 5-17 years in good health. The chain uses TRBV2 and TRBJ2-5, with 7 middle bases fitting TRBD2. The assigned J gene may be wrong: the sequence end matches TRBJ2-7 better. Sequencing input: blood. The sequence in DNA is TGTGCCAGCAGACCCAGCGGACTAGACTACGAGCAGTACTTC. This encodes CASRPSGLDYEQYF.